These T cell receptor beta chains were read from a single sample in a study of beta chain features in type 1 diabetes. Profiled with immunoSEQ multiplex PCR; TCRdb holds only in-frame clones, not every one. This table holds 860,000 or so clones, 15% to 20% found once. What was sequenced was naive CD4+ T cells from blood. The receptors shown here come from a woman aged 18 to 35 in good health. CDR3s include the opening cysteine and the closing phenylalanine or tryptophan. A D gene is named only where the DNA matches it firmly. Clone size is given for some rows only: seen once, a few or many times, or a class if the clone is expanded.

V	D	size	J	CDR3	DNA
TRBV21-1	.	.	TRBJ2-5	CARGGRETQYF	TGTGCCAGAGGGGGCCGAGAGACCCAGTACTTC
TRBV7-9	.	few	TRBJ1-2	CASSPRLQEVYGYTF	TGTGCCAGCAGCCCCAGGCTGCAGGAAGTTTATGGCTACACCTTC
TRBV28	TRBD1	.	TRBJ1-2	CASSLQGAGGYTF	TGTGCCAGCAGTCTCCAGGGGGCAGGTGGCTACACCTTC
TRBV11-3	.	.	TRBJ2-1	CASSLVGGIGNEQFF	TGTGCCAGCAGCCTGGTGGGGGGCATCGGGAATGAGCAGTTCTTC
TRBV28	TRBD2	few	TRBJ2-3	CASSTPGLAGMGTDTQYF	TGTGCCAGTTCTACACCGGGACTAGCGGGAATGGGCACAGATACGCAGTATTTT
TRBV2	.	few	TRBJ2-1	CASSSRRDVPNEQFF	TGTGCCAGCAGTTCTCGGCGGGACGTTCCCAATGAGCAGTTCTTC
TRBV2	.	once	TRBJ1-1	CASSELLGGTEAFF	TGTGCCAGCAGTGAACTCCTAGGAGGCACTGAAGCTTTCTTT
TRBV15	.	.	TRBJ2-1	CATSRDSGSYNEQFF	TGTGCCACCAGCAGAGATAGCGGTTCCTACAATGAGCAGTTCTTC
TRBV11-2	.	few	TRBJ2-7	CASSAPDHYEQYF	TGTGCCAGCAGCGCGCCGGACCACTACGAGCAGTACTTC
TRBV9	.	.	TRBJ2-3	CASSVASTTADTQYF	TGTGCCAGCAGCGTAGCTTCCACTACAGCGGATACGCAGTATTTT
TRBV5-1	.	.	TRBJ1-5	CASSLGSASNQPQHF	TGCGCCAGCAGCTTGGGGTCGGCTAGCAATCAGCCCCAGCATTTT
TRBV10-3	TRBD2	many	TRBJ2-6	CAISELAGSGANVLTF	TGTGCCATCAGTGAACTAGCGGGAAGTGGGGCCAACGTCCTGACTTTC
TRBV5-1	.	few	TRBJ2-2	CASSLTNTGELFF	TGCGCCAGCAGCTTAACGAACACCGGGGAGCTGTTTTTT
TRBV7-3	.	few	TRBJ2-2	CASSLASAGELFF	TGTGCCAGCAGCCTCGCTAGTGCCGGGGAGCTGTTTTTT
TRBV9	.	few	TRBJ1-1	CASSVVSAGSTEAFF	TGTGCCAGCAGCGTAGTTTCGGCAGGGAGCACTGAAGCTTTCTTT
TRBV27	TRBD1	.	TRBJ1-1	CASSLRTGSGNTEAFF	TGTGCCAGCAGTCTGCGGACAGGGTCGGGGAACACTGAAGCTTTCTTT
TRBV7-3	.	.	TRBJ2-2	CASSLASASTGELFF	TGTGCCAGCAGCTTAGCTAGCGCCAGCACCGGGGAGCTGTTTTTT